This TCR beta chain is drawn from a study of control samples from healthy donors and cancer patients. Data came from immunoSEQ multiplex PCR; TCRdb stores just in-frame clones and leaves some out. The sample carries about 100,000 clones, roughly 90% recorded once. V lost 0 bases and J 2 bases, leaving 14 bases between the germline ends. Germline-derived CDR1 and CDR2 are LGHNA and YSLEER. The length of the CDR3 is 18 residues. V and J are TRBV4-3 and TRBJ2-6; the D gene is possibly TRBD2 (5 bases). The receptor's source is a woman between 50 and 59 years old in good health. The sequenced sample was blood. CDR3 amino acids: CASSQDIIGVTGANVLTF. The CDR3, as DNA: TGCGCCAGCAGCCAAGATATAATCGGGGTCACTGGGGCCAACGTCCTGACTTTC.